The 32 T cell receptor beta chains reported below all come from one sample, sequenced in a study of breast tumors, draining lymph nodes, adjacent tissues. TCRdb redid the calling of the multiplex PCR reads with MiXCR, one entry per CDR3 protein. The sample holds around 170,000 distinct CDR3 sequences; around a third are singletons and the top ten take around 4.1%. Axillary draining lymph nodes of breast cancer patients supplied the node samples. Material for sequencing was axillary lymph node tissue. These receptors all come from a female donor with breast cancer. Some clones in this sample may be carry-over from other donors' samples.

This clonotype was observed at least ten times. The chain uses TRBV6-6 and TRBJ2-7, with 12 bases fitting TRBD2. Germline CDR1 reads MNHNY; CDR2 reads SVGAGI (reference sequence). V lost 5 bases, J lost 3 bases, and 5 bases stayed unmatched. The CDR3 consists of 15 residues. The CDR3 spells CASSPSGREGYEQYF. CDR3 nucleotides: TGTGCCAGCAGTCCTAGCGGGAGGGAAGGCTACGAGCAGTACTTC.

This clonotype appeared many times. The V call is TRBV10-3, the J call TRBJ1-2; D is unclear. Germline V gene data show CDR1 as ENHRY and CDR2 as SYGVKD. The V and J ends lost 0 bases and 6 bases respectively, with 14 bases between them. This CDR3 has 15 residues. The CDR3, as DNA: TGTGCCATCAGTGAGTCCCCCTTTGCCCTGAATGGCTACACCTTC. It encodes CAISESPFALNGYTF.

Note on this clonotype: Since a much larger clone is just one base distant, this may be a read error. The V call is TRBV14, the J call TRBJ1-2; no firm D call. The CDR3 sequence is 13 residues long. Looked up from germline, CDR1 is SGHDN and CDR2 is FVKESK. The CDR3 region is CASSPPVRGGHTF. The CDR3, as DNA: TGTGCCAGCAGCCCCCCGGTCCGGGGTGGCCACACCTTC.

Only one count was recorded for this clonotype. Germline and junction disagree at one end, which may indicate a read error. The chain recombines TRBV6-5 with TRBJ1-5; D possibly corresponds to TRBD1 (5 bases). This CDR3 region has 14 residues. CDR1 and CDR2 (germline): MNHEY, SVGAGI. CDR3 DNA: TGTGCCAACAGTTACTCGGGGGGTAATCAGCCCCAGCATTTT. Amino acid sequence: CANSYSGGNQPQHF.

As concerns this clonotype: A much larger clone lies one base from this, so it may be a read error. The J gene is TRBJ2-7, the V gene TRBV2; a weak D match, TRBD2 (5 bases). Per germline, CDR1 SNHLY and CDR2 FYNNEI. The CDR3 runs to 15 residues. CDR3: CASSSFSGNPYELYF. Here the CDR3 DNA reads TGTGCCAGCAGCTCATTTTCCGGGAACCCTTACGAGCTGTACTTC.

This clonotype has ten or more counts. A much larger clone differs from this one at a single base, so this may be a read error. V usage is TRBV9 and J usage is TRBJ2-1, with D possibly being TRBD1 or TRBD2 (6 bases each). The CDR3 extends over 15 amino acids. Per the germline V gene, CDR1 is SGDLS and CDR2 is YYNGEE. CDR3: CASSVAGATLNEPFF. CDR3 in DNA: TGTGCCAGCAGCGTAGCGGGGGCCACGCTCAATGAGCCGTTCTTC. Complete variable domain (other parts from reference TRBV9 and TRBJ2-1): DSGVTQTPKHLITATGQRVTLRCSPRSGDLSVYWYQQSLDQGLQFLIQYYNGEERAKGNILERFSAQQFPDLHSELNLSSLELGDSALYFCASSVAGATLNEPFFGPGTRLTVL.

This clonotype was seen at least ten times. The J gene is TRBJ2-5, the V gene TRBV5-5; weak D call: TRBD2 (5 bases). The CDR3 length is 13 residues. V gave up 1 base and J gave up 3 bases, with 7 bases separating them. The germline CDR1 and CDR2 sequences are SGHKS and YYEKEE (reference sequence). DNA of the CDR3: TGTGCCAGCAGCTTGCCCGGGAAAGAGACCCAGTACTTC. It encodes CASSLPGKETQYF.

This clonotype was found many times. V usage is TRBV2 and J usage is TRBJ2-5, with TRBD1 matching over 8 bases. CDR1 and CDR2 from the germline V gene are SNHLY and FYNNEI. V shed 6 bases, J shed 3 bases, and the junction held 12 bases outside the gene matches. The CDR3 has 16 amino acids. In nucleotides, the CDR3 is TGTGCCAGCAGCGAGACAGGGGAGGAAGGTAAAGAGACCCAGTACTTC. It is translated as CASSETGEEGKETQYF.

The V call is TRBV7-9, the J call TRBJ2-3; D perhaps matches TRBD2 (6 bases). The ends were cut back, 1 base at V and 2 bases at J, with 13 bases in the middle. Per the germline V gene, CDR1 is SEHNR and CDR2 is FQNEAQ (reference sequence). This CDR3 contains 16 residues. This chain's CDR3 is CASSLDGGVTTDTQYF. In DNA, the CDR3 is TGTGCCAGCAGCTTAGATGGAGGGGTGACCACAGATACGCAGTATTTT.

The V and J genes are TRBV3-1 and TRBJ2-3, with 14 bases that match TRBD2. Germline V gene data show CDR1 as LGHDT and CDR2 as YNNKEL (reference sequence). The ends lost 5 bases at V and 4 bases at J; junction bases unmatched: 5. This CDR3 is 16 amino acids long. CDR3 amino acids: CASSLGLAGVPDTQYF. CDR3 sequence (DNA): TGTGCCAGCAGCTTGGGACTAGCGGGAGTTCCAGATACGCAGTATTTT.

This clonotype has at least ten counts. The gene calls are TRBV20-1 and TRBJ1-2; D is unclear. The V gene's germline CDR1 is DFQATT and CDR2 SNEGSKA (reference sequence). CDR3 length equals 14 residues. Trimming removed 5 bases from V and 5 bases from J, with 18 bases in between. CDR3 protein: CSAARGGFAYGYTF. The CDR3 region has the DNA TGCAGTGCTGCCCGCGGAGGGTTCGCTTATGGCTACACCTTC.

In this sample, this clonotype turned up many times. This chain connects TRBV30 to TRBJ1-3; D is unclear. CDR1 and CDR2 from the germline V gene are GTSNPN and SVGIG (reference sequence). This CDR3 is 10 amino acids long. Trimming cost V 7 bases and J 8 bases, with 9 bases left between them. The CDR3 protein is CAFYRDTIYF. The CDR3 nucleotides read TGTGCCTTTTATCGAGACACCATATATTTT.

This clonotype was detected a few times. A much larger clone lies a single base off, so this may be a read error. The rearrangement uses TRBV7-8 and TRBJ2-1; 7 nucleotides match TRBD2. In germline, CDR1 is SGHVS, CDR2 FQNEAQ. The CDR3 extends over 14 amino acids. CDR3 amino acids: CASSLAIWEGEQLF. DNA for the CDR3: TGTGCCAGCAGCTTAGCTATTTGGGAGGGTGAGCAGCTCTTC.

This clonotype showed up many times. This chain connects TRBV7-3 to TRBJ2-2, with 9 bases identical to TRBD2. V was clipped by 5 bases and J by 6 bases; unmatched bases: 4. The CDR3 is 14 amino acids. Germline CDR1 reads SGHTA; CDR2 reads FQGTGA. CDR3 protein: CASSLAGGPGELFF. The DNA of the CDR3 is TGTGCCAGCAGCCTGGCGGGGGGGCCCGGGGAGCTGTTTTTT.

This clonotype was seen repeatedly, ten times or more. The J gene is TRBJ1-4, the V gene TRBV3-1, with D possibly being TRBD1 (6 bases). The CDR3 extends over 15 amino acids. The V end lost 4 bases, the J end lost 7 bases, and 16 bases lay between the germline ends. Germline CDR1 LGHDT, CDR2 YNNKEL (reference sequence). The CDR3 loop reads CASSPVMTGVEKLFF. In DNA form, the CDR3 reads TGTGCCAGCAGCCCAGTTATGACAGGCGTTGAAAAACTGTTTTTT.

This clonotype was picked up many times. A much larger clone is a single base away; this may be a read error. The rearrangement joins TRBV15 to TRBJ2-7; maybe TRBD1 (6 bases). This CDR3 spans 14 amino acids. Looked up from germline, CDR1 is LNHNV and CDR2 is YYDKDF (reference sequence). Written as DNA, the CDR3 is TGTACCACCAGCAGGGGTTTACAGGGTGCCGAGCAGTACTTC. Amino acid sequence: CTTSRGLQGAEQYF.

A word on this clonotype: This may be a read error, as it is one base from a much larger clone. The chain couples TRBV12-3 or TRBV12-4 to TRBJ1-2, with D unresolved. V was pared by 4 bases and J by 3 bases, with 18 bases between. The CDR3 is 16 residues long. CDR3 sequence reads: CASSSFLKMPDYGYTF. DNA of the CDR3: TGTGCCAGCAGTTCCTTTCTAAAAATGCCGGACTATGGCTACACCTTC.

This clonotype was observed at least ten times. The V and J genes are TRBV6-6 and TRBJ2-1; possible D gene TRBD1, 5 bases. Deletions cut 6 bases from V and 8 bases from J, with 14 bases between. Per germline, CDR1 MNHNY and CDR2 SVGAGI (reference sequence). This CDR3 has 13 residues. The DNA for the CDR3 is TGTGCCAGCAGATACACCAGGGAAGATGAGCAGTTCTTC. Amino acid sequence: CASRYTREDEQFF.

This rearrangement joins TRBV7-9 to TRBJ1-2; D unclear. V was cut by 1 base and J by 8 bases, with 8 bases left in between. Germline loops: CDR1 SEHNR, CDR2 FQNEAQ (reference sequence). The CDR3 is 12 residues long. The CDR3 loop is CASSLGWEGYTF. The CDR3 DNA reads as TGTGCCAGCAGCTTAGGTTGGGAAGGCTACACCTTC.

The table lists this clonotype with many counts. This sequence joins TRBV9 and TRBJ2-7; possible D gene TRBD2, 5 bases. The CDR3 is 15 amino acids. Germline CDR1 SGDLS, CDR2 YYNGEE. Trimming pared 0 bases from V and 3 bases from J, leaving 13 bases between. The CDR3 sequence: CASSVEDGIGYEQYF. CDR3 bases: TGTGCCAGCAGCGTAGAGGACGGGATCGGCTACGAGCAGTACTTC.

This clonotype came up a few times. V usage is TRBV12-5 and J usage is TRBJ2-2; possibly TRBD2 for D (5 bases). CDR1 and CDR2 from the germline V gene are LGHNT and FRNRAP. The CDR3 has 16 residues. The CDR3 sequence: CASSAPDGKSTGELFF. In DNA form, the CDR3 reads TGTGCCAGCAGCGCGCCAGACGGGAAGAGCACCGGGGAGCTGTTTTTT.

This clonotype was detected a few times. Since a much larger clone is just one base distant, this may be a read error. The CDR3 nucleotides read TGCAGTGCTAGAGACGGACTAGCGGGAGCGGGAGGTGACGAGCAGTACTTC. This translates into CSARDGLAGAGGDEQYF. The chain combines TRBV20-1 with TRBJ2-7; 13 bases match TRBD2. Germline V gene sequence: CDR1 DFQATT, CDR2 SNEGSKA (reference sequence). V trimming: 0 bases; J trimming: 5 bases; junction bases outside the gene matches: 10. This CDR3 comprises 17 residues.

This clonotype was observed many times. This chain connects TRBV11-2 to TRBJ2-7; 10 bases agree with TRBD2. The germline V gene has CDR1 SGHAT and CDR2 FQNNGV. V was clipped by 2 bases and J by 2 bases; unmatched bases: 0. The CDR3 has 14 amino acids. The CDR3 bases are TGTGCCAGCAGCTTACTAGCGGGAGCCTACGAGCAGTACTTC. Translating gives CASSLLAGAYEQYF. The whole variable domain, remainder taken from reference TRBV11-2 and TRBJ2-7, is EAGVAQSPRYKIIEKRQSVAFWCNPISGHATLYWYQQILGQGPKLLIQFQNNGVVDDSQLPKDRFSAERLKGVDSTLKIQPAKLEDSAVYLCASSLLAGAYEQYFGPGTRLTVT.

This clonotype was detected only once. A much more abundant neighbour one base away suggests this may be a read error. The chain carries TRBV7-3 and TRBJ2-2; 7 bases map to TRBD2. CDR3 length: 15 amino acids. Germline values: CDR1 SGHTA, CDR2 FQGTGA. The CDR3 sequence is CVSSFGGGDTGELFF. In nucleotides, the CDR3 is TGTGTCAGCAGCTTTGGCGGGGGAGACACCGGGGAGCTGTTTTTT.

This chain uses TRBV19 with TRBJ2-5; 7 bases are shared with TRBD1. This CDR3 comprises 14 residues. V shed 9 bases and J 9 bases; nucleotides not matched to a gene: 16. The germline V gene has CDR1 LNHDA and CDR2 SQIVND (reference sequence). The CDR3 region is CASNDRVLYQPQYF. The CDR3 DNA sequence: TGTGCCAGCAATGACAGGGTCCTGTATCAGCCCCAGTACTTC.

This clonotype was observed many times. CDR3: CASSVSAAGVTQYF. CDR3 bases: TGTGCCAGCAGCGTATCGGCGGCGGGGGTTACGCAGTATTTT. The rearrangement joins TRBV9 to TRBJ2-3; 7 bases line up with TRBD2. The CDR3 loop spans 14 amino acids. From germline, CDR1 is SGDLS and CDR2 YYNGEE. Unmatched junction bases numbered 7, after V lost 1 base and J lost 8 bases.

This clonotype came up many times. V is TRBV7-9 and J is TRBJ1-6; the D gene is possibly TRBD1 (5 bases). V dropped 5 bases and J dropped 0 bases, with 11 bases sitting between them. Germline CDR1 and CDR2: SEHNR and FQNEAQ (reference sequence). The CDR3 is made up of 16 amino acids. The CDR3 is CASSRDRSSYNSPLHF. DNA for the CDR3: TGTGCCAGCAGCCGGGACCGCAGCTCCTATAATTCACCCCTCCACTTT.

The sample holds many counts of this clonotype. V is TRBV19 and J is TRBJ2-7; 10 bases line up with TRBD2. Unmatched junction bases numbered 8, after V lost 2 bases and J lost 4 bases. The V gene's germline CDR1 is LNHDA and CDR2 SQIVND (reference sequence). The length of the CDR3 is 16 residues. CDR3 sequence: CASSIRSSGSHYEQYF. The CDR3, as DNA: TGTGCCAGTAGTATACGATCTAGCGGGAGTCATTACGAGCAGTACTTC.

The chain links TRBV2 to TRBJ1-1; D uncertain. Germline values: CDR1 SNHLY, CDR2 FYNNEI. Deletions cut 3 bases from V and 8 bases from J, with 7 bases between. CDR3 size: 11 residues. The CDR3 nucleotides are TGTGCCAGCAGTGATGGGTGGGAAGCTTTCTTT. This sequence encodes CASSDGWEAFF.

This clonotype was counted ten times or more. The V and J genes are TRBV5-4 and TRBJ2-1, with D possibly TRBD1 on 5 matching bases. Germline CDR1 is SGHNT and CDR2 is YYREEE (reference sequence). Between the trimmed V and J ends, which lost 4 bases and 9 bases, there was a span of 17 bases. This CDR3 contains 14 residues. The CDR3 reads CASSPSRQSAEQFF. In nucleotides, the CDR3 is TGTGCCAGCAGCCCGAGCCGACAGAGCGCTGAGCAGTTCTTC.

The V and J genes are TRBV11-2 and TRBJ1-1, with a weak D call TRBD1 (6 bases). Germline V gene data show CDR1 as SGHAT and CDR2 as FQNNGV. This CDR3 has 15 residues. Trimming took off 6 bases at V and 1 base at J, with 15 bases between the two ends. For the CDR3, the DNA is TGTGCCAGCAGGCAGGTGGGGGGCGGGAACACTGAAGCTTTCTTT. Translating it yields CASRQVGGGNTEAFF.

This clonotype was seen ten or more times. V usage is TRBV27 and J usage is TRBJ2-3; maybe TRBD2 (7 bases). Germline CDR1 and CDR2: MNHEY and SMNVEV (reference sequence). Trimming pared 3 bases from V and 1 base from J, leaving 17 bases between. The CDR3 is 17 amino acids. CDR3 sequence reads: CASSFIWGGGGTDTQYF. For the CDR3, the DNA is TGTGCCAGCAGTTTTATTTGGGGAGGGGGGGGCACAGATACGCAGTATTTT.